Presented here are 10 T cell receptor beta chains from one specimen sequenced in a study of blood T cell repertoires in COVID-19. Only in-frame clones appear in the TCRdb table, and some are missing; sequencing was by immunoSEQ multiplex PCR. The table shows some 320,000 clones, with 90% occurring only once. The sequenced sample consisted of PBMCs or T cells enriched from blood (not recorded which). These receptor sequences come from a woman aged 30 to 39 who had been exposed to COVID-19.

The chain links TRBV4-2 to TRBJ1-5; no clear D. The length of the CDR3 is 14 residues. Germline-derived CDR1 and CDR2 are LGHNA and YNFKEQ. The V and J ends lost 2 bases and 3 bases respectively, with 8 bases between them. The chain's CDR3 is CASSQNSPNQPQHF. CDR3 sequence (DNA): TGTGCCAGCAGCCAAAACAGTCCCAATCAGCCCCAGCATTTT.

This chain links TRBV4-3 with TRBJ1-6, with D possibly matching TRBD1 (6 bases). V was shortened by 0 bases and J by 7 bases, with 13 bases between the two germline ends. The CDR3 runs 16 residues. The germline CDR1 and CDR2 sequences are LGHNA and YSLEER. DNA of the CDR3: TGCGCCAGCAGCCAAGATCGTGGACAGAGAAATTCACCCCTCCACTTT. It encodes CASSQDRGQRNSPLHF.

The CDR3 sequence: CASIDRVSGNTIYF. The CDR3 DNA follows: TGTGCCAGCATCGACAGGGTCTCTGGAAACACCATATATTTT. The chain is built from TRBV6-6 and TRBJ1-3, with TRBD1 identical over 7 bases. CDR3 size: 14 residues. Germline values: CDR1 MNHNY, CDR2 SVGAGI (reference sequence). The ends lost 7 bases at V and 0 bases at J; junction bases unmatched: 3.

The genes are TRBV5-1 and TRBJ1-1; D is unclear. The germline gives CDR1 SGHRS, CDR2 YFSETQ. Trimming cost V 1 base and J 4 bases, with 8 bases left between them. The CDR3 runs 13 residues. The CDR3 sequence: CASSLQVGTEAFF. The DNA for the CDR3 is TGCGCCAGCAGCTTGCAGGTGGGCACTGAAGCTTTCTTT. Supplemented by reference TRBV5-1 and TRBJ1-1, the full variable domain reads KAGVTQTPRYLIKTRGQQVTLSCSPISGHRSVSWYQQTPGQGLQFLFEYFSETQRNKGNFPGRFSGRQFSNSRSEMNVSTLELGDSALYLCASSLQVGTEAFFGQGTRLTVV.

The V gene is TRBV6-5, the J gene TRBJ2-3; D ambiguous. V was cut by 6 bases and J by 6 bases, with 7 bases left in between. CDR3 length equals 11 residues. CDR1 and CDR2 from the germline V gene are MNHEY and SVGAGI. The CDR3 region is CASRRGDTQYF. The CDR3 nucleotides read TGTGCCAGCAGGCGCGGCGATACGCAGTATTTT.

This clone appeared a few times. The chain recombines TRBV5-4 with TRBJ2-7; D is unclear. V was pared by 4 bases and J by 5 bases, with 16 bases between. Germline CDR1 reads SGHNT; CDR2 reads YYREEE (reference sequence). The CDR3 has 14 residues. Written as DNA, the CDR3 is TGTGCCAGCAGCCCTCTTCTGTCCCGAGACGAGCAGTACTTC. This translates into CASSPLLSRDEQYF.

This sequence joins TRBV3-1 (or the pseudogene TRBV3-2) and TRBJ2-7; TRBD1 agrees at 8 bases. The V and J ends lost 2 bases and 4 bases, in that order; junction bases with no gene match: 10. The CDR3 is 16 residues long. Germline assignment: CDR1 LGHDT and CDR2 YNNKEL (reference sequence). The CDR3 reads CASSQRPGTGDYEQYF. Here the CDR3 DNA reads TGTGCCAGCAGCCAACGCCCCGGGACAGGAGATTACGAGCAGTACTTC.

The chain links TRBV30 to TRBJ1-5; perhaps TRBD1 as D (5 bases). CDR3 length: 16 residues. Trimming pared 2 bases from V and 0 bases from J, leaving 14 bases between. Germline V lookup: CDR1 GTSNPN, CDR2 SVGIG (reference sequence). CDR3 residues: CAWSFGTPVSNQPQHF. As DNA, the CDR3 is TGTGCCTGGAGTTTCGGGACTCCCGTTAGCAATCAGCCCCAGCATTTT.

The chain combines TRBV5-8 with TRBJ2-5; TRBD1 is a possible D gene (5 bases). The germline V gene has CDR1 SGHTS and CDR2 YDEGEE. V was shortened by 1 base and J by 5 bases, with 9 bases between the two germline ends. This CDR3 spans 13 amino acids. The CDR3 protein is CASSLRQLETQYF. CDR3 nucleotides: TGTGCCAGCAGCTTGCGACAGTTGGAGACCCAGTACTTC. Full variable domain (missing parts from reference TRBV5-8 and TRBJ2-5): EAGVTQSPTHLIKTRGQQATLRCSPISGHTSVYWYQQALGLGLQFLLWYDEGEERNRGNFPPRFSGRQFPNYSSELNVNALELEDSALYLCASSLRQLETQYFGPGTRLLVL.

The chain carries TRBV5-5 and TRBJ1-2; 7 bases fit TRBD1. Germline values: CDR1 SGHKS, CDR2 YYEKEE (reference sequence). V shed 4 bases and J 5 bases; nucleotides not matched to a gene: 14. The length of the CDR3 is 16 residues. In nucleotides, the CDR3 is TGTGCCAGCAGCGCCGACAGGACAGGCGGCATGTATGGCTACACCTTC. As protein: CASSADRTGGMYGYTF.